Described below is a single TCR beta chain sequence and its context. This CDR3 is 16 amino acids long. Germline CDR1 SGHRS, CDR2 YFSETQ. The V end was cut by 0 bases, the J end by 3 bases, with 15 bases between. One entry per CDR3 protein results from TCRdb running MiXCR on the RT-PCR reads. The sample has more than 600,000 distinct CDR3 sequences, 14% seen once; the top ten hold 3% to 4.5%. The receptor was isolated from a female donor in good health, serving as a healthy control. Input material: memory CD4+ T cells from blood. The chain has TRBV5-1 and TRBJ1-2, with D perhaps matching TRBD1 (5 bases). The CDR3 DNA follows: TGCGCCAGCAGCTTGGAAGTAGCAGGGCTGGACTATGGCTACACCTTC. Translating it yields CASSLEVAGLDYGYTF.